This entry lists 27 T cell receptor beta chains sequenced from one sample in a study of blood T cell repertoires in COVID-19. This table comes from immunoSEQ multiplex PCR, and its TCRdb copy is limited to in-frame clones, with some not included. Among a few hundred thousand clones, approximately 91% were seen once, and the ten largest hold 1.2%. Input material: PBMCs or T cells enriched from blood (not recorded which). All receptors come from a human donor in a cohort exposed to, infected with or recovered from COVID-19 (not recorded which). The donor label of this sample is uncertain.

This sequence joins TRBV4-1 and TRBJ1-2; D not resolved. CDR1 and CDR2 from the germline V gene are MGHRA and YSYEKL. The V end was cut by 1 base, the J end by 0 bases, with 12 bases between. The CDR3 contains 16 residues. This chain's CDR3 is CASSQGSQPTNYGYTF. The CDR3 coding sequence is TGCGCCAGCAGCCAAGGCTCTCAACCTACTAACTATGGCTACACCTTC.

The rearrangement joins TRBV5-4 to TRBJ1-1, with 7 bases fitting TRBD1. J lost 4 bases, V lost 2 bases, and 2 bases had no gene match. This CDR3 is built from 13 residues. Germline CDR1 and CDR2: SGHNT and YYREEE (reference sequence). The CDR3 spells CASSFAGGTEAFF. The DNA of the CDR3 is TGTGCCAGCAGCTTCGCAGGGGGCACTGAAGCTTTCTTT.

This clone is a singleton in its sample. This chain joins TRBV12-3 or TRBV12-4 and TRBJ1-1; perhaps TRBD1 as D (6 bases). The CDR3 totals 13 residues. V lost 4 bases and J 8 bases, leaving 14 bases between the germline ends. The CDR3 loop reads CASSSQGKREAFF. CDR3 DNA sequence: TGTGCCAGCAGTTCTCAGGGGAAGAGGGAAGCTTTCTTT.

The rearrangement joins TRBV9 to TRBJ2-6; weak D call: TRBD2 (5 bases). Germline lookup yields CDR1 SGDLS and CDR2 YYNGEE. V lost 3 bases and J 0 bases, leaving 10 bases between the germline ends. There are 16 residues in the CDR3. This chain's CDR3 is CASSGWERSGANVLTF. The CDR3 DNA reads TGTGCCAGCAGCGGCTGGGAGCGCTCTGGGGCCAACGTCCTGACTTTC. Full variable domain (missing parts from reference TRBV9 and TRBJ2-6): DSGVTQTPKHLITATGQRVTLRCSPRSGDLSVYWYQQSLDQGLQFLIQYYNGEERAKGNILERFSAQQFPDLHSELNLSSLELGDSALYFCASSGWERSGANVLTFGAGSRLTVL.

The J gene is TRBJ2-2, the V gene TRBV30, with D uncertain. The CDR3 runs to 11 residues. V was shortened by 4 bases and J by 3 bases, with 3 bases between the two germline ends. Per germline, CDR1 GTSNPN and CDR2 SVGIG (reference sequence). As DNA, the CDR3 is TGTGCCTGGAAGCACACCGGGGAGCTGTTTTTT. Its translation is CAWKHTGELFF. Complete variable domain (other parts from reference TRBV30 and TRBJ2-2): SQTIHQWPATLVQPVGSPLSLECTVEGTSNPNLYWYRQAAGRGLQLLFYSVGIGQISSEVPQNLSASRPQDRQFILSSKKLLLSDSGFYLCAWKHTGELFFGEGSRLTVL.

The chain uses TRBV19 and TRBJ1-5; no firm D call. This CDR3 spans 16 amino acids. The ends were cut back, 5 bases at V and 0 bases at J, with 14 bases in the middle. Germline CDR1 LNHDA, CDR2 SQIVND (reference sequence). The DNA for the CDR3 is TGTGCCAGTAGTCCGGGTGGAGTAGTTAGCAATCAGCCCCAGCATTTT. Encoded protein: CASSPGGVVSNQPQHF.

V and J are TRBV29-1 and TRBJ1-2; the D gene is possibly TRBD1 (6 bases). Germline V gene lookup returns CDR1 SQVTM and CDR2 ANQGSEA. V was cut by 4 bases and J by 4 bases, with 13 bases left in between. The CDR3 extends over 13 amino acids. This CDR3 is CSVVEVRGYGYTF. In DNA form, the CDR3 reads TGCAGCGTTGTCGAGGTCAGGGGCTATGGCTACACCTTC.

This chain links TRBV7-6 with TRBJ2-1; 8 bases match TRBD1. The CDR3 runs 18 residues. V shed 3 bases and J 5 bases; nucleotides not matched to a gene: 15. Germline assignment: CDR1 SGHVS and CDR2 FNYEAQ. The chain's CDR3 is CASSLVPPDRERHNEQFF. DNA of the CDR3: TGTGCCAGCAGCTTGGTCCCCCCGGACAGGGAGCGACACAATGAGCAGTTCTTC.

Written as DNA, the CDR3 is TGCGCCAGCAGCCCCGACGTTTCGAGGAGAAATAGCAATCAGCCCCAGCATTTT. Translating it yields CASSPDVSRRNSNQPQHF. The gene calls are TRBV5-1 and TRBJ1-5; D gene unclear. Deletions cut 4 bases from V and 0 bases from J, with 20 bases between. The CDR3 consists of 18 residues. CDR1 and CDR2 from the germline V gene are SGHRS and YFSETQ.

The chain is built from TRBV2 and TRBJ2-5; no firm D call. The CDR3 extends over 13 amino acids. Germline CDR1 reads SNHLY; CDR2 reads FYNNEI. The V end lost 5 bases, the J end lost 8 bases, and 15 bases lay between the germline ends. This CDR3 reads CASSPDNQRTQYF. CDR3 coding DNA: TGTGCCAGCAGTCCCGACAACCAGAGAACCCAGTACTTC. Looking up the rest from reference TRBV2 and TRBJ2-5 gives the full variable domain: EPEVTQTPSHQVTQMGQEVILRCVPISNHLYFYWYRQILGQKVEFLVSFYNNEISEKSEIFDDQFSVERPDGSNFTLKIRSTKLEDSAMYFCASSPDNQRTQYFGPGTRLLVL.

The chain links TRBV14 to TRBJ2-2; D perhaps matches TRBD2 (5 bases). V gave up 0 bases and J gave up 4 bases, with 9 bases separating them. Germline CDR1 and CDR2: SGHDN and FVKESK. The CDR3 is made up of 15 amino acids. Written as DNA, the CDR3 is TGTGCCAGCAGCCAAGATAGGACTGGCACCGGGGAGCTGTTTTTT. Protein sequence: CASSQDRTGTGELFF.

The chain has TRBV11-2 and TRBJ2-1; TRBD2 might be the D (5 bases). The CDR3 loop spans 14 amino acids. Germline assignment: CDR1 SGHAT and CDR2 FQNNGV. V dropped 3 bases and J dropped 0 bases, with 6 bases sitting between them. The CDR3 DNA is TGTGCCAGCAGCTTCGGGGACTCCTACAATGAGCAGTTCTTC. It translates to CASSFGDSYNEQFF.

This chain connects TRBV6-5 to TRBJ1-1, with D unclear. The germline V gene has CDR1 MNHEY and CDR2 SVGAGI. V lost 2 bases to trimming and J lost 1 base, with 11 bases between them. CDR3 length: 15 residues. The CDR3 DNA reads TGTGCCAGCAGTTACGTCCGAGGATGGAACACTGAAGCTTTCTTT. It is translated as CASSYVRGWNTEAFF.

Only one count was recorded for this clone. The chain joins TRBV2 to TRBJ1-5; possibly TRBD1 for D (5 bases). The CDR3 consists of 15 residues. CDR1 and CDR2 (germline): SNHLY, FYNNEI. V lost 6 bases and J 2 bases, leaving 14 bases between the germline ends. CDR3 bases: TGTGCCAGCAGCCCCCGGGGGATCGGCAATCAGCCCCAGCATTTT. Protein product: CASSPRGIGNQPQHF. Drawing the rest from reference TRBV2 and TRBJ1-5, the complete variable domain is EPEVTQTPSHQVTQMGQEVILRCVPISNHLYFYWYRQILGQKVEFLVSFYNNEISEKSEIFDDQFSVERPDGSNFTLKIRSTKLEDSAMYFCASSPRGIGNQPQHFGDGTRLSIL.

This chain links TRBV9 with TRBJ2-7, with 7 nucleotides matching TRBD1. The J segment lost 2 bases and the V segment lost 3 bases, leaving 8 bases of the junction unmatched. This CDR3 is built from 15 residues. Germline CDR1 and CDR2: SGDLS and YYNGEE. CDR3 in DNA: TGTGCCAGCAGCGCTCACAGGGGTCGGGCCTACGAGCAGTACTTC. The encoded protein is CASSAHRGRAYEQYF.

V usage is TRBV20-1 and J usage is TRBJ1-1, with 9 bases fitting TRBD1. CDR3 length: 11 amino acids. Germline loops: CDR1 DFQATT, CDR2 SNEGSKA (reference sequence). CDR3 DNA: TGCAGCGTGGACAGGGGCCCTGAAGCTTTCTTT. Translated, it gives CSVDRGPEAFF.

V and J are TRBV2 and TRBJ2-1; D unclear. This CDR3 contains 14 residues. Germline V gene data show CDR1 as SNHLY and CDR2 as FYNNEI. V lost 7 bases and J 10 bases, leaving 20 bases between the germline ends. The CDR3 loop reads CASNRAGWAEEQFF. Written as DNA, the CDR3 is TGTGCCAGCAATCGAGCAGGTTGGGCCGAAGAGCAGTTCTTC.

The chain carries TRBV30 and TRBJ1-5; the D gene is possibly TRBD1 (5 bases). V was shortened by 5 bases and J by 2 bases, with 16 bases between the two germline ends. Looked up from germline, CDR1 is GTSNPN and CDR2 is SVGIG (reference sequence). The CDR3 covers 15 residues. CDR3 residues: CAWRSGGGGNQPQHF. The CDR3 coding sequence is TGTGCCTGGCGCAGCGGGGGTGGGGGCAATCAGCCCCAGCATTTT.

This clone appeared a single time. The V gene is TRBV19, the J gene TRBJ1-1; D is ambiguous. This CDR3 has 11 residues. Per germline, CDR1 LNHDA and CDR2 SQIVND (reference sequence). With 3 bases removed from V and 8 bases from J, the gap between germline ends came to 7 bases. Written as DNA, the CDR3 is TGTGCCAGTAGTATTGGAGAGGAAGCTTTCTTT. It codes for CASSIGEEAFF. The complete variable domain, with remaining parts taken from reference TRBV19 and TRBJ1-1, reads DGGITQSPKYLFRKEGQNVTLSCEQNLNHDAMYWYRQDPGQGLRLIYYSQIVNDFQKGDIAEGYSVSREKKESFPLTVTSAQKNPTAFYLCASSIGEEAFFGQGTRLTVV.

This clone came up once. The chain has TRBV7-9 and TRBJ2-7; 13 bases are a match to TRBD2. The CDR3 is 18 amino acids. Germline lookup yields CDR1 SEHNR and CDR2 FQNEAQ (reference sequence). The V segment lost 2 bases and the J segment 0 bases; nucleotides outside the gene matches: 7. CDR3 sequence reads: CASSLPGLAGRDSYEQYF. In DNA form, the CDR3 reads TGTGCCAGCAGCTTACCGGGACTAGCGGGGCGAGACTCCTACGAGCAGTACTTC. Full variable domain (missing parts from reference TRBV7-9 and TRBJ2-7): DTGVSQNPRHKITKRGQNVTFRCDPISEHNRLYWYRQTLGQGPEFLTYFQNEAQLEKSRLLSDRFSAERPKGSFSTLEIQRTEQGDSAMYLCASSLPGLAGRDSYEQYFGPGTRLTVT.

J is TRBJ1-5 and V is TRBV21-1; the table's D call, TRBD1, has no DNA check behind it. TRBV21-1 is flagged as a pseudogene. The CDR3 has 18 amino acids. The CDR3 nucleotides read TGTGCCAGCAGCAAGACAACAGGGCAGGGAATCGCCAATCAGCCCCAGCATTTT. Its translation is CASSKTTGQGIANQPQHF.

This sequence joins TRBV11-2 and TRBJ1-4; 8 bases map to TRBD1. This CDR3 is built from 14 residues. CDR1 is SGHAT and CDR2 is FQNNGV in the germline V gene. V was clipped by 6 bases and J by 8 bases; unmatched bases: 8. The CDR3 loop is CASRTGTGGEKLFF. Here the CDR3 DNA reads TGTGCCAGCAGGACCGGGACAGGAGGAGAAAAACTGTTTTTT.

The chain has TRBV21-1 and TRBJ1-6; the table calls TRBD1, which could not be checked here. TRBV21-1 is described as a pseudogene. The CDR3 spans 21 residues. CDR3 DNA: TGTGCCAGCAGCAAAGCGTCGGACAGGGCTGCACCTTGCTCCTATAATTCACCCCTCCACTTT. This encodes CASSKASDRAAPCSYNSPLHF.

The chain uses TRBV7-3 and TRBJ2-1; 11 bases map to TRBD2. In germline, CDR1 is SGHTA, CDR2 FQGTGA. V was clipped by 5 bases and J by 8 bases; unmatched bases: 11. The CDR3 is 16 amino acids. The CDR3 region is CASSPLVAGGYHEQFF. CDR3 nucleotide sequence: TGTGCCAGCAGCCCTCTTGTAGCGGGGGGGTACCATGAGCAGTTCTTC. Combining the CDR3 with reference TRBV7-3 and TRBJ2-1 gives the whole variable domain GAGVSQTPSNKVTEKGKYVELRCDPISGHTALYWYRQSLGQGPEFLIYFQGTGAADDSGLPNDRFFAVRPEGSVSTLKIQRTERGDSAVYLCASSPLVAGGYHEQFFGPGTRLTVL.

The chain carries TRBV7-2 and TRBJ2-7, with TRBD2 as a possible D gene (5 bases). Germline-derived CDR1 and CDR2 are SGHTA and FQGNSA. This CDR3 has 14 amino acids. Trimming left V 1 base short and J 0 bases short, with 7 bases between. The CDR3 spells CASSLVTSSYEQYF. The DNA of the CDR3 is TGTGCCAGCAGCTTAGTTACTAGCTCCTACGAGCAGTACTTC.

The J gene is TRBJ2-4, the V gene TRBV30; possibly TRBD1 for D (6 bases). Trimming left V 0 bases short and J 7 bases short, with 7 bases between. This CDR3 region has 12 residues. Germline CDR1 GTSNPN, CDR2 SVGIG (reference sequence). The CDR3 here is CAWSVQGNIQYF. Here the CDR3 DNA reads TGTGCCTGGAGTGTACAGGGTAACATTCAGTACTTC.

The rearrangement links TRBV24-1 to TRBJ1-2; D gene unclear. The germline V gene has CDR1 KGHDR and CDR2 SFDVKD. The CDR3 is 14 residues long. Trimming removed 3 bases from V and 8 bases from J, with 15 bases in between. This CDR3 is CATSDTGEFGGYTF. The CDR3 DNA is TGTGCCACCAGTGATACCGGGGAGTTTGGCGGCTACACCTTC.